A selection of T cell receptor beta chains follows, all from one sample in a study of T cell clusters in autoimmune cytopenias. TCRdb re-called the multiplex PCR reads; one entry per CDR3 protein, DNA not given. The table lists 12,000 or so distinct CDR3 sequences. Sequencing input: peripheral blood. These receptors were taken from a human donor with an autoimmune cytopenia or autoimmune hepatitis (not recorded which). CDR3s include the opening cysteine and the closing phenylalanine or tryptophan. Each record gives: J gene, clone size, V gene, CDR3 protein. Size is stated for part of the rows, as once, few or many counts, or as a class when the clone is expanded.

TRBJ2-6 NA TRBV27 CASSLGVSGGAYGANVLTF
TRBJ2-3 medium-sized TRBV5-6 CASSLLGPLKDTQYF
TRBJ2-3 NA TRBV10-3 CAISGALAGGTDTQYF
TRBJ2-4 NA TRBV18 CASSPVGADIQYF
TRBJ2-2 NA TRBV12-3/TRBV12-4 CASSSSSGELFF
TRBJ2-2 NA TRBV18 CASSPWQPRTGELFF
TRBJ1-3 medium-sized TRBV29-1 CSVQQGALGNTIYF
TRBJ2-1 NA TRBV18 CASSPELLNEQFF
TRBJ2-1 medium-sized TRBV19 CASSTSGSYNEQFF
TRBJ1-2 medium-sized TRBV19 CASSPSGPYGYTF
TRBJ2-2 NA TRBV7-9 CASSATGGTGELFF
TRBJ2-5 medium-sized TRBV19 CASGLAGLETQYF
TRBJ2-2 NA TRBV18 CASSPPSSNTGELFF
TRBJ2-7 NA TRBV30 CAWSLFGGEWRYEQYF
TRBJ1-5 NA TRBV6-5 CASSLTWGNQPQHF
TRBJ2-7 NA TRBV10-3 CAISEPGEQYF
TRBJ2-7 NA TRBV7-2 CASSTLHEQYF
TRBJ2-6 NA TRBV5-1 CASSLTVSGANVLTF
TRBJ2-5 NA TRBV30 CAWSVQRAGGETQYF
TRBJ1-2 NA TRBV5-6 CASSPGTVNYGFTF
TRBJ1-1 NA TRBV6-5 CASSHDRNTEAFF
TRBJ1-6 NA TRBV6-5 CASRTDRGDSPLHF
TRBJ2-2 medium-sized TRBV19 CASSSYKNTGELFF
TRBJ1-1 medium-sized TRBV29-1 CSVRTAIDTEAFF
TRBJ2-2 medium-sized TRBV19 CASSPGGGITGELFF
TRBJ1-2 NA TRBV12-3/TRBV12-4 CASSFGAGYTF
TRBJ1-4 NA TRBV12-3/TRBV12-4 CASSLLGGEKLFF
TRBJ2-5 NA TRBV6-2/TRBV6-3 CASSQWETQYF
TRBJ2-1 NA TRBV5-4 CASSLDPAGGYNEQFF
TRBJ2-1 NA TRBV6-2/TRBV6-3 CASSRWETGNEQFF
TRBJ2-2 NA TRBV7-9 CASSLGGTDLGDTGELFF
TRBJ1-2 NA TRBV6-5 CASSSRGWRGYTF
TRBJ2-3 NA TRBV11-1 CASSLLGDRAVDTQYF
TRBJ2-1 medium-sized TRBV29-1 CSVGGPSYNEQFF
TRBJ2-3 NA TRBV5-4 CASRSSSGTGKTDTQYF
TRBJ2-4 NA TRBV30 CAWSLSRNIQYF
TRBJ2-1 NA TRBV15 CATSRGAQGFYNEQFF
TRBJ2-7 NA TRBV10-3 CAISESFSGSYEQYF
TRBJ1-3 NA TRBV6-5 CATRRGLGNTIYF
TRBJ1-6 NA TRBV10-3 CAIRSQGANNSPLHF
TRBJ2-3 NA TRBV11-2 CASSAGQGRTDTQYF
TRBJ2-1 NA TRBV6-2/TRBV6-3 CASSYGVGGEQFF
TRBJ2-1 NA TRBV18 CASSPQDRGTYNEQFF
TRBJ1-1 NA TRBV30 CAWTPISTGGITEAFF
TRBJ2-1 NA TRBV13 CASSPSSDPNEQFF
TRBJ1-3 NA TRBV5-6 CASSLGQGPNTIYF
TRBJ2-3 NA TRBV18 CASSPRDSGGTDTQYF
TRBJ2-1 NA TRBV6-2/TRBV6-3 CASTGRNWGEQFF
TRBJ2-5 NA TRBV10-3 CAISESRQKETQYF
TRBJ2-1 NA TRBV27 CASSLGRDNEQFF
TRBJ2-1 NA TRBV6-5 CASRTTDYNEKFF
TRBJ1-5 NA TRBV15 CATSRIGGFDNQPQHF
TRBJ2-3 NA TRBV6-5 CASSIVGTSGRKDTQYF